This T cell receptor beta chain is from a study of early T cells in non-severe SARS-CoV-2 infection (dated by TCRdb to about 2021). With respect to the entire study: Because TCR sequencing was done on bulk RNA from unsorted whole blood, the alpha and beta chains could not be paired. Study-level results and caveats: VDJdb matching was skewed toward anti-spike CD8 responses and likely underestimated virus-specific expansions, missing private and CD4 specificities.

The method behind the library was 5' RACE. Sequencing instrument: NextSeq 500. Unique molecular identifiers were attached to individual cDNA molecules in the TCR library protocol so that sequencing error and PCR bias could be corrected. TCR alpha and beta chains were both sequenced, and the abundances of alpha and beta sequences in each sample were closely correlated with each other. The authors processed their data as follows. Decombinator V4 was used to annotate the V gene, J gene and CDR3 of the TCR sequences. Expanded TCRs were defined as changing significantly between any two time points under a Poisson model with p below 0.0001. TCR abundances were normalised to the total number of TCRs sequenced per sample and were expressed as counts per million. TRAV1-2 paired with TRAJ12, TRAJ20 or TRAJ33 defined MAIT TCRs, while TRAV10 paired with TRAJ18 defined iNKT TCRs. VDJdb, accessed on 1 November 2021, was searched for TCRs annotated for CMV, EBV and SARS-CoV-2, and TCRs annotated for more than one antigen were excluded. The raw public data were reprocessed by TCRdb itself: fastp quality trimming at Q25, MiXCR clonotype calling, in-frame beta chains only. Rows are combined by CDR3 protein, so each entry shows the most common genes and DNA. The V and J calls, along with clone size, are taken from TCRdb and not from the paper's own processing. The sample records 95,000 to 150,000 distinct CDR3 sequences, around 14% of which are singletons. The top ten clonotypes cover 20% to 25% of the sample.

From the cysteine up to the phenylalanine, the CDR3 has a length of 16 residues. Only CDR3 DNA remains: 48 bases, in frame from the first base. The germline V gene gives CDR1 as SGHAT and CDR2 as FQNNGV. V and J lose 4 bases and 3 bases, and a span of 18 bases separates them. The table lists this clonotype with a few counts. Its antigen is unknown. No much larger clonotype is one base removed from it; base qualities were not supplied. The study was a case-control design nested within a healthcare worker cohort in London, UK, with weekly nasopharyngeal swab PCR tests and blood sampling. Healthcare workers were recruited between 23 and 31 March 2020, during the week of the UK lockdown, and were followed weekly for up to roughly 15 weeks.

The sequence was obtained from an adult who was a healthcare worker with PCR-confirmed SARS-CoV-2 infection or an uninfected control (not recorded which). This chain is built from TRBV11-2 and TRBJ1-1, with the D segment identity uncertain. The sequenced material came from whole blood. CDR3 reads: CASSSLKVIEDTEAFF. The sequenced DNA: TGTGCCAGCAGCTCCCTTAAAGTGATAGAGGACACTGAAGCTTTCTTT. Extended through the reference TRBV11-2 and TRBJ1-1 proteins, this CDR3 yields the full variable domain: EAGVAQSPRYKIIEKRQSVAFWCNPISGHATLYWYQQILGQGPKLLIQFQNNGVVDDSQLPKDRFSAERLKGVDSTLKIQPAKLEDSAVYLCASSSLKVIEDTEAFFGQGTRLTVV.